Sequencing of this T cell receptor (beta chain) was carried out in a study of breast tumors, draining lymph nodes, adjacent tissues. The CDR3 sequence is 13 residues long. The germline V gene encodes CDR1 DFQATT and CDR2 SNEGSKA (reference sequence). V gave up 3 bases and J gave up 6 bases; unmatched junction bases: 3. Samples came from axillary lymph nodes draining the breast cancer. One entry per CDR3 protein results from TCRdb running MiXCR on the multiplex PCR reads. The sample contains 200,000 to 300,000 distinct CDR3 sequences, over 25% of which appear only once. This clonotype was found many times.

The specimen was axillary lymph node tissue. The sequence was collected from a female donor with breast cancer. Some clones in this sample may be carry-over from other donors' samples. The chain combines TRBV20-1 with TRBJ1-5; 9 nucleotides align to TRBD1. CDR3 DNA: TGCAGTGCTAGGGGGACAGGGACTCAGCCCCAGCATTTT. Protein: CSARGTGTQPQHF.